A selection of T cell receptor beta chains follows, all from one sample in a study of shared clonotypes between healthy human individuals. Clones were sequenced by immunoSEQ multiplex PCR, and TCRdb holds only the in-frame ones, with some missing. The table lists a few hundred thousand clones, around three quarters of them singletons. Sequencing input: PBMCs. The receptors originated from a woman in her 40s in good health. Some clones in this sample may be carry-over from other donors' samples. CDR3s include the opening cysteine and the closing phenylalanine or tryptophan. Fields, in order: J gene, V gene, CDR3 protein.

J: TRBJ2-7; V: TRBV5-1; CDR3: CASSPEGDNPYEQYF
J: TRBJ2-3; V: TRBV6-5; CDR3: CASSYHGTSGTDTQYF
J: TRBJ1-3; V: TRBV28; CDR3: CASSSPGTNSGNTIYF
J: TRBJ2-5; V: TRBV7-8; CDR3: CASSSGIAGETQYF
J: TRBJ2-7; V: TRBV14; CDR3: CASSSRQTSGRLRAVLGEQYF
J: TRBJ2-7; V: TRBV7-9; CDR3: CASSARDRGSYEQYF
J: TRBJ2-7; V: TRBV10-2; CDR3: CASSVTGEGPNEQYF
J: TRBJ1-5; V: TRBV7-2; CDR3: CASSPLGGWSNQPQHF
J: TRBJ2-1; V: TRBV6-1; CDR3: CASSEVSEYNEQFF
J: TRBJ2-3; V: TRBV10-1; CDR3: CASSESGADTQYF
J: TRBJ2-1; V: TRBV9; CDR3: CASSVGAGTSGRDEQFF
J: TRBJ2-5; V: TRBV6-6; CDR3: CASSYPPASGQETQYF
J: TRBJ2-2; V: TRBV5-1; CDR3: CASSLLGQANTGELFF
J: TRBJ2-5; V: TRBV11-2; CDR3: CASSLTRDWPETQYF
J: TRBJ1-4; V: TRBV18; CDR3: CASSNRGTDEKLFF
J: TRBJ2-7; V: TRBV10-3; CDR3: CAQAPTASYEQYF
J: TRBJ2-7; V: TRBV2; CDR3: CASSVSGGGGEQYF
J: TRBJ1-1; V: TRBV7-9; CDR3: CASSRGGGVSTEAFF
J: TRBJ2-3; V: TRBV30; CDR3: CAWSVRSSGRTDTQYF
J: TRBJ2-5; V: TRBV2; CDR3: CASRDRVGQETQYF